This section outlines one T cell receptor (beta chain) sequence together with its context. This clone was observed at least ten times. Its antigen has not been determined. No clone much larger than this one lies a single base away; base qualities are absent. This specimen belongs to a study of blood T cell repertoires in COVID-19 (TCRdb year 2020). About the investigation overall: The collaborator samples originated in the United States, Italy and Spain and spanned the acute and convalescent phases of COVID-19. The repertoires were released in a freely available public database intended as a resource for research on the immune response to SARS-CoV-2. A de-identified subject ID, COVID-19 status, age in years and sex were almost always included in the sample metadata. The samples were drawn from the first 160 participants of the ongoing ImmuneRACE study and from 1,200 or so subjects provided by 6 global collaborators. Subjects who had been exposed to COVID-19, were actively infected with it, or had recovered from it provided the deeply sampled blood TCRbeta repertoires that made up the dataset. The prospective study material was composed of cDNA or gDNA derived from T cells, B-cell-depleted T cells, or PBMCs. Where HLA class I and class II types were available, the types were taken from metadata supplied by the sample provider, not from assay-based typing. Study-wide findings and limitations: Clinical and demographic metadata were provided uncurated, with the amount varying by source and participant.

Collaborating institutions collected whole blood in K2EDTA tubes following their own protocols. Collaborator samples were shipped for TCRbeta analysis as frozen whole blood, isolated PBMCs, or DNA extracted from either sample type. The immunoSEQ Assay, a bias-controlled multiplex PCR, was used to amplify TCRbeta CDR3 regions from genomic DNA. The source study handled its data this way. Nucleated cell counts per sample were estimated from amplification of reference gene primers within the assay. To quantify the absolute abundance of each unique TCRbeta CDR3 rearrangement, sequence reads were collapsed and filtered. Productive Simpson clonality was computed per sample as the square root of Simpson's diversity index over productive rearrangements. The immuneACCESS repertoire file appears here via TCRdb, limited to in-frame rearrangements. These files lack a portion of the clones; in checked studies, under half of the deficit traces to unresolved V genes, and the cause of the others is not known. That table furnishes V, J and clone size, whereas the DNA furnished D and trimming. Recorded for this sample are more than 85,000 clones; around three quarters of them occurred a single time. Of the sample, under 10% is held by the ten largest clones.

V and J are truncated by 5 bases and 2 bases respectively, leaving an intervening sequence of 12 bases. The CDR3 numbers 15 residues from cysteine through phenylalanine. Only the CDR3 DNA is retained, 45 bases long and in frame from the first base. CDR1 and CDR2 are drawn from the germline V gene: KGHDR, SFDVKD. The sequenced material came from peripheral blood. The chain is assembled from TRBV24-1 and TRBJ1-5; a tentative D match to TRBD1 spans 5 bases. The source is a woman aged 55-69 years with acute or convalescent COVID-19. The CDR3 here reads CATSGGGGGNQPQHF. In nucleotides, the sequence is TGTGCCACCAGTGGGGGGGGAGGCGGCAATCAGCCCCAGCATTTT.